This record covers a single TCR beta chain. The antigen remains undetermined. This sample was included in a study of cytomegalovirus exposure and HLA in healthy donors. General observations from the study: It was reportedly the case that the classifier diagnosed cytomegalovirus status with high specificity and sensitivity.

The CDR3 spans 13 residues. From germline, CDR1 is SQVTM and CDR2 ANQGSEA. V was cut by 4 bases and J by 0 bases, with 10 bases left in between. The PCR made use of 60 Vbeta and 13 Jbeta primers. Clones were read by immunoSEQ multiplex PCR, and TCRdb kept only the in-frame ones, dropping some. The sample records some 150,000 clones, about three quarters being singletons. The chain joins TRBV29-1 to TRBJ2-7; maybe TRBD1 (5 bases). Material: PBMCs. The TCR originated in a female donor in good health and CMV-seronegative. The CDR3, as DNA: TGCAGCGTTGCCCTTGACAGCTCCTACGAGCAGTACTTC. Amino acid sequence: CSVALDSSYEQYF.